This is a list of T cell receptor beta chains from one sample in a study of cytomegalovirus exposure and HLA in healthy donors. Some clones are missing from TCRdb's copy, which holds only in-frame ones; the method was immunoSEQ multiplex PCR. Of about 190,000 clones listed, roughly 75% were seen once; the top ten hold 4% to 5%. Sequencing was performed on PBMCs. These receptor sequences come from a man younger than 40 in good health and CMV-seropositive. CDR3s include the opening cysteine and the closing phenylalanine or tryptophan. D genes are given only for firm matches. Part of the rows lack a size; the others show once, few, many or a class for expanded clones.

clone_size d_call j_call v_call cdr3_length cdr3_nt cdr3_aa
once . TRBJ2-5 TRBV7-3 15 TGTGCCAGCAGCTTAATGATTAACGACGGCGGGACCCAGTACTTC CASSLMINDGGTQYF
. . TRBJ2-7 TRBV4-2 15 TGTGCCAGCAGCCAAGGAGTAGAGGGGGTATTCGAGCAGTACTTC CASSQGVEGVFEQYF
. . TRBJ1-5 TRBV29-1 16 TGCAGCGTTGAGGGCCGAAGCGGGACATGTAATCAGCCCCAGCATTTT CSVEGRSGTCNQPQHF
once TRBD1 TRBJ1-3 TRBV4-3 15 TGCGCCAGCAGCCCCTCGACAGGGACTGGAAACACCATATATTTT CASSPSTGTGNTIYF
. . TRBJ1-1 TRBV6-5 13 TGTGCCAGCAGTTACGGCCGGAACACTGAAGCTTTCTTT CASSYGRNTEAFF
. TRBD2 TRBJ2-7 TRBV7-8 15 TGTGCCAGCAGCCGGGGGACTAGCGGGAGGAACGAGCAGTACTTC CASSRGTSGRNEQYF
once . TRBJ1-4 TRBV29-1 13 TGCAGCGGTTCTCGGCAGGGAAGCGAAAAACTGTTTTTT CSGSRQGSEKLFF
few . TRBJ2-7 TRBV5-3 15 TGTGCCAGAAGCTTGACACGACAGGGAGGCCACGAGCAGTACTTC CARSLTRQGGHEQYF
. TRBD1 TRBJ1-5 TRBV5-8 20 TGTGCCAGCAGCGGCTGGGGTGGGACAGGGGTTCCCAATGCAGGTCAGCCCCAGCATTTT CASSGWGGTGVPNAGQPQHF
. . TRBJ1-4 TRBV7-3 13 TGTGCCAGCAGCTTCGGGGAGAAAGAAAAACTGTTTTTT CASSFGEKEKLFF
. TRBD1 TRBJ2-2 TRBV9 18 TGTGCCAGCAGCTCCAGAGGAGGGGACAGGGTGGAAACCGGGGAGCTGTTTTTT CASSSRGGDRVETGELFF
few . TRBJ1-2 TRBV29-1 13 TGCAGCGTTGGACTGAGGGTGGACTATGGCTACACCTTC CSVGLRVDYGYTF
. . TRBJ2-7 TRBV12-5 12 TGTGCTAGTGGTTTACACTCCTACGAGCAGTACTTC CASGLHSYEQYF
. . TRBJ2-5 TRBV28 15 TGTGCCAGAGGAACAGGGCCCAGGTACCAAGAGACCCAGTACTTC CARGTGPRYQETQYF
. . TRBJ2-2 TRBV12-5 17 TGTGCTAGTGGTTTGGTCTTTTTGGAGGGTGGCACCGGGGAGCTGTTTTTT CASGLVFLEGGTGELFF
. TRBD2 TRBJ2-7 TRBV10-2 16 TGCGCCAGCAGTGTGATAGCGGGGGGGTTCTCCTACGAGCAGTACTTC CASSVIAGGFSYEQYF
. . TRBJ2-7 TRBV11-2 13 TGTGCCAGCAGCTGGAGGGAGACCTACGAGCAGTACTTC CASSWRETYEQYF
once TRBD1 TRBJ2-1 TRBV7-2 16 TGTGCCAGCAGCCCTAAACAGGGGGAGTCCTACAATGAGCAGTTCTTC CASSPKQGESYNEQFF
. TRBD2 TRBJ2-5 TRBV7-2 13 TGTGCCAGCAGCCTTAGCGGGAGGGAGACCCAGTACTTC CASSLSGRETQYF
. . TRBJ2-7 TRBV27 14 TGTGCCAGCAGGCAAGACAGGTTTGGCTACGAGCAGTACTTC CASRQDRFGYEQYF
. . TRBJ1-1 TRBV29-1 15 TGCAGCGTTGAAGGCGACAGTGGTTTGAACACTGAAGCTTTCTTT CSVEGDSGLNTEAFF
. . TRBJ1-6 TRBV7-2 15 TGTGCCAGCAGCCCCTTGGCAGGGTTGAATTCACCCCTCCACTTT CASSPLAGLNSPLHF
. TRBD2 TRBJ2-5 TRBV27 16 TGTGCCAGCAGTTCTACTGGTAGCGGGAGCGGGGAGACCCAGTACTTC CASSSTGSGSGETQYF
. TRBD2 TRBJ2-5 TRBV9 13 TGTGCCAGCAGCGGGACTAGCGAAGAGACCCAGTACTTC CASSGTSEETQYF
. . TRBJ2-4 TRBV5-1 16 TGCGCCAGCAGCTTAGAGGGCCGGACGGCCAAAAACATTCAGTACTTC CASSLEGRTAKNIQYF
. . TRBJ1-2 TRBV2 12 TGTGCCAGCAGTGAGCAGGGCTATGGCTACACCTTC CASSEQGYGYTF
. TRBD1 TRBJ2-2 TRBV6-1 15 TGTGCCAGCACGGCAGGGGGAGCCGACACCGGGGAGCTGTTTTTT CASTAGGADTGELFF
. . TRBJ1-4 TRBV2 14 TGTGCCAGCAACTACAGGACAACTAATGAAAAACTGTTTTTT CASNYRTTNEKLFF
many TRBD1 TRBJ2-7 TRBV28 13 TGTGCCAGCAGTGGGGACAGGGCCTACGAGCAGTACTTC CASSGDRAYEQYF
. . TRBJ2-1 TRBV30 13 TGTGCCTGGAGTGTACCTAGCCGGGGGGAGCAGTTCTTC CAWSVPSRGEQFF
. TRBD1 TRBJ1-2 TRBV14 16 TGTGCCAGCAGCCAAACCGGGGACAGGACTAACTATGGCTACACCTTC CASSQTGDRTNYGYTF
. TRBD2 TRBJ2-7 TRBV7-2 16 TGTGCCAGCAGCTTGGAGTCTGCGGGAGGGGCCTACGAGCAGTACTTC CASSLESAGGAYEQYF
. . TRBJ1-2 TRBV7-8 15 TGTGCCAGCAGCGATCAGGTTATCGCTAACTATGGCTACACCTTC CASSDQVIANYGYTF
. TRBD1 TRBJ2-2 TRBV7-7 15 TGTGCTAGCAGTAAGGGGACAGGGGCAACCGGGGAGCTGTTTTTT CASSKGTGATGELFF